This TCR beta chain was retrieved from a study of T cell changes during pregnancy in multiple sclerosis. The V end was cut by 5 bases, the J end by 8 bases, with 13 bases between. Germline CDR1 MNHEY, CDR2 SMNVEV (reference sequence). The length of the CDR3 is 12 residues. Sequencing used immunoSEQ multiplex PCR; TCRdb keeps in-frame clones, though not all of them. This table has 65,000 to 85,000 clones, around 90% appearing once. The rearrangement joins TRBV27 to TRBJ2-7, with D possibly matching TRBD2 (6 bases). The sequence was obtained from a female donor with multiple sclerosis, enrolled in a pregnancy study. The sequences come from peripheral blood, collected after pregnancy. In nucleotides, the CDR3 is TGTGCCAGCAGTGCCTCCAGGACTAAGCAGTACTTC. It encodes CASSASRTKQYF.